These T cell receptor beta chains were read from a single sample in a study of cytomegalovirus exposure and HLA in healthy donors. Sequencing was performed with immunoSEQ multiplex PCR; in TCRdb, only in-frame clones are kept and a portion is missing. The data show over 200,000 clones, around nine tenths seen once. Sequencing was carried out using PBMCs. These receptors were obtained from a woman aged 18-29 years in good health and CMV-seronegative. Both conserved end residues are trimmed from each CDR3.

J gene | V gene | CDR3 protein
TRBJ2-7 | TRBV5-6 | ASSLGGGLSYEQY
TRBJ2-3 | TRBV18 | ASSPRLAGGRTDTQY
TRBJ2-3 | TRBV10-3 | AISEASGPLADTQY
TRBJ2-7 | TRBV5-1 | ASSLAGGSLGEQY
TRBJ2-7 | TRBV20-1 | SARTGNEQY
TRBJ2-1 | TRBV5-8 | ASSLAPSGSYNEQF
TRBJ1-2 | TRBV2 | ASSLGQGTLYGYT
TRBJ2-1 | TRBV7-2 | ASSLSGSPYNEQF
- | TRBV4-2 | ASSQDPGISYEQY
TRBJ1-4 | TRBV4-1 | ASSQDGTGDYGKLF
TRBJ2-7 | TRBV27 | ATGEGSYEQY
TRBJ1-2 | TRBV7-9 | ASSQLISTPRGYT
TRBJ2-3 | TRBV4-1 | ASSLLAGATDTQY
TRBJ2-3 | TRBV4-3 | ASSQGQGQADTQY
TRBJ2-2 | TRBV29-1 | SVAERTYTGELF